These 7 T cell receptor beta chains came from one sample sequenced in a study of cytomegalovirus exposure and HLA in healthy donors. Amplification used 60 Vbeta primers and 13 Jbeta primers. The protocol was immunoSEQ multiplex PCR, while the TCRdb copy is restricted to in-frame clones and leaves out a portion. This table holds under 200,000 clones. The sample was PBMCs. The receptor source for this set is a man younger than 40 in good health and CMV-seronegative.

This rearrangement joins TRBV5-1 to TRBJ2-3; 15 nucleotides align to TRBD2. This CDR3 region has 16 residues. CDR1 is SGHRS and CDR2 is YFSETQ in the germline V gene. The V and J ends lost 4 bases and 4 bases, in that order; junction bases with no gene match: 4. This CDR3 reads CASSPGLAGGPDTQYF. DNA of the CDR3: TGCGCCAGCAGCCCCGGACTAGCGGGAGGGCCAGATACGCAGTATTTT.

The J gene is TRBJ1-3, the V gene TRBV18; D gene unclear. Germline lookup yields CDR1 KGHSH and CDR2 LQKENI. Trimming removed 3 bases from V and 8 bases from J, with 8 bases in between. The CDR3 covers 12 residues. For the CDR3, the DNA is TGTGCCAGCTCACCCTCTTCCGACACCATATATTTT. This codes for CASSPSSDTIYF.

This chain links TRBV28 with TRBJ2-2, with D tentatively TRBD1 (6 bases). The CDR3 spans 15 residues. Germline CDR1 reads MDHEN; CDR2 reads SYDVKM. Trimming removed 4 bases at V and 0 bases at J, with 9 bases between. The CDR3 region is CASSSGVTNTGELFF. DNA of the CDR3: TGTGCCAGCAGTTCAGGGGTTACGAACACCGGGGAGCTGTTTTTT.

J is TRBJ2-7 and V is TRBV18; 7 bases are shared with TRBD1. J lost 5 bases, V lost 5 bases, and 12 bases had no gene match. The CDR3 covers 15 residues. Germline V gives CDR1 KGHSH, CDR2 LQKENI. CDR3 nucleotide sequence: TGTGCCAGCTCATCCTCGCGACAGGGTGGCGACGAGCAGTACTTC. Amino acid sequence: CASSSSRQGGDEQYF.

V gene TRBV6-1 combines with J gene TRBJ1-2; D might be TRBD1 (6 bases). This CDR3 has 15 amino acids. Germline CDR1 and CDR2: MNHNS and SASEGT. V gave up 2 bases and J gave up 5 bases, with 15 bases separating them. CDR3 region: CASSEYQGPGYGYTF. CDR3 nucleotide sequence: TGTGCCAGCAGTGAATATCAGGGGCCCGGGTATGGCTACACCTTC.

For the CDR3, the DNA is TGCGCCAGCAGCCCTCAGATGGGAGGGGAACTGTTTTTT. Encoded protein: CASSPQMGGELFF. The chain carries TRBV5-1 and TRBJ1-4; possible D gene TRBD1, 5 bases. V shed 4 bases and J shed 12 bases, with 16 bases lying between them. CDR1 is SGHRS and CDR2 is YFSETQ in the germline V gene. This CDR3 is 13 amino acids long.

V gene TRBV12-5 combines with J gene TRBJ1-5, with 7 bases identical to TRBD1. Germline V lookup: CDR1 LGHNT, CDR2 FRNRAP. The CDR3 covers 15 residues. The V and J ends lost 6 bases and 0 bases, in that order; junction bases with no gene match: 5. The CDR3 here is CASGRQGGSNQPQHF. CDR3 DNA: TGTGCTAGTGGGCGACAGGGAGGTAGCAATCAGCCCCAGCATTTT.